This note documents a single T cell receptor beta chain sequence. One junction end does not reproduce the germline sequence, and a read error may be involved. The germline V gene encodes CDR1 SGHTA and CDR2 FQGNSA. The CDR3 is 17 amino acids. This record belongs to a study of control samples from healthy donors and cancer patients. TCRdb keeps only in-frame clones here, not all; method: immunoSEQ multiplex PCR. In the table there are about 170,000 clones, about 87% of which are singletons. Sequenced material: blood. The TCR was taken from a man aged 30 to 45 in good health. The chain links TRBV7-2 to TRBJ1-2; 9 bases match TRBD1. The CDR3 DNA follows: TGTGCCAGCAGCTCAACCGGGACAGGGAGAGCTAACTATGGCTACACCTTT. Translating it yields CASSSTGTGRANYGYTF.